One sample yielded the 3 T cell receptor beta chains listed below, sequenced in a study of CD8 T cells in Susac syndrome. Random-hexamer reverse transcription was applied to roughly 0.5 to 1 ug RNA. TCRdb reprocessed the immunoSEQ multiplex PCR reads via MiXCR and lists one record per CDR3 protein. The repertoire holds tens of thousands of distinct CDR3 sequences, with around 94% as singletons. The material sequenced was CD8+ T cells from PBMCs. The receptors stem from a human donor in good health.

The V and J genes are TRBV2 and TRBJ2-2, with D maybe TRBD2 (6 bases). The CDR3 loop spans 14 amino acids. Trimming cost V 2 bases and J 3 bases, with 7 bases left between them. Germline lookup yields CDR1 SNHLY and CDR2 FYNNEI. The CDR3 region has the DNA TGTGCCAGCAGTGAATGGGGGGACACCGGGGAGCTGTTTTTT. Its translation: CASSEWGDTGELFF. Full variable domain (missing parts from reference TRBV2 and TRBJ2-2): EPEVTQTPSHQVTQMGQEVILRCVPISNHLYFYWYRQILGQKVEFLVSFYNNEISEKSEIFDDQFSVERPDGSNFTLKIRSTKLEDSAMYFCASSEWGDTGELFFGEGSRLTVL.

V is TRBV6-1 and J is TRBJ2-5; tentatively, D is TRBD1 (5 bases). The length of the CDR3 is 13 residues. The V gene lost 6 bases and the J gene lost 0 bases, with 8 bases spanning the gap. CDR1 MNHNS and CDR2 SASEGT come from the germline V gene. The CDR3 region has the DNA TGTGCCAGCAGCAGGGATGACCAAGAGACCCAGTACTTC. Residues: CASSRDDQETQYF.

The chain employs TRBV2 and TRBJ1-2; 7 nucleotides align to TRBD1. The J segment lost 6 bases and the V segment lost 3 bases, leaving 10 bases of the junction unmatched. CDR1 and CDR2 (germline): SNHLY, FYNNEI. The CDR3 consists of 15 residues. The CDR3 here is CASSDNIDREHGYTF. The DNA for the CDR3 is TGTGCCAGCAGTGATAATATAGACAGGGAACATGGCTACACCTTC.